This T cell receptor (beta chain) was sequenced during a study of resident and recirculating memory T cells in vitiligo (dated by TCRdb to between 2017 and 2018). The study in broad terms: For TCR beta sequencing, each of a few stable vitiligo patients provided PBMCs along with epidermis taken by shave biopsy from two lesional and two nonlesional sites. Without any cell sorting, samples were homogenized immediately before genomic DNA was extracted using the Qiagen DNeasy Blood & Tissue Kit. Human TCR beta sequencing was used to test whether specific clones in lesional vitiligo skin differed from clones in nonlesional skin and blood.

What the work shows at the level of the full study, not this receptor alone: TCR sequences were not conserved across biopsy sites or patients, suggesting that different T cell clones infiltrate different lesions, described as private specificity. Mechanistic studies in the future are needed to assess how much the detected T cell clones and the human Trm pools versus Tcm pools each contribute. Overlap and correlation analysis found no significant repertoire overlap between any two biopsies, even biopsies from the same patient, apart from each lesion compared with itself. No unique dominant TCR clone was detected, and variation in clonality was observed among vitiligo lesions.

Stable vitiligo was defined as no change in lesions over the previous 6 months. For classification as stable, the absence of confetti depigmentation, a clinical sign of active vitiligo, was additionally required. Anyone who had been treated within the previous three months was excluded from the study. PBMCs were isolated from heparinized blood by Ficoll density gradient centrifugation and then flash-frozen. CDR1 MDHEN and CDR2 SYDVKM were looked up in the germline V gene. The CDR3 starts with the cysteine, ends with the phenylalanine, and has 15 residues. The DNA shown is the 45-base CDR3, in frame from base 1. Trimming accounts for 4 bases at V and 5 bases at J, while the number of junction bases matched to no gene is 7. As for this clone: Its antigen is not yet known. No clone much larger than this one lies a single base away; base qualities are absent.

TCR beta chains were amplified from genomic DNA using the immunoSEQ hsTCRB kit. The immunoSEQ service ran the sequencing of the TCR beta libraries on an Illumina MiSeq instrument. The source study handled its data this way. The immunoSEQ Analyzer was used to analyze the repertoire data. The clones in this table, taken by TCRdb from immuneACCESS, are in-frame only. Not every clone is retained; where verified, under half of the shortfall comes from an unresolved V gene, and the cause of the rest is unknown. V and J calls and clone size come straight from that table; D and trimming were deduced from the DNA. The sample has 72,000 or so clones on record, 92% of them singletons. The ten biggest clones cover approximately 5.4% of the sample.

This receptor chain uses TRBV28 and TRBJ1-1, with 10 bases in between that match TRBD1. The sequenced sample consisted of blood. This clonotype was sampled from a male donor with vitiligo. The sequenced DNA is TGTGCCAGCAGTTCGGGACAGGGGTTGGAAACTGAAGCTTTCTTT. Its coded protein is CASSSGQGLETEAFF.